This T cell receptor (beta chain) was retrieved from a study of shared clonotypes between healthy human individuals. Note on this clone: Its specificity is unknown.

An assay was performed, and its level was deep. The protocol was immunoSEQ multiplex PCR, while the TCRdb copy is restricted to in-frame clones and leaves out a portion. The sample shows 2 million to 3 million clones, approximately 93% of them seen only once. General study points: The study found about 5% of naive CD4 clonotypes shared across several donors.

The receptor was isolated from a man younger than 35 in good health. Some clones in this sample may be carry-over from other donors' samples. Material for sequencing was naive CD4+ T cells from PBMCs. Specified subset: CD45RA+ positively selected.

CDR3 coding DNA: TGTGCCAGCTCACCCGGGGCTAGCGGGAGTGGCGGAGATACGCAGTATTTT. This encodes CASSPGASGSGGDTQYF. V usage is TRBV18 and J usage is TRBJ2-3, with 10 positions matching TRBD2. The germline CDR1 and CDR2 sequences are KGHSH and LQKENI. The CDR3 totals 17 residues. V was clipped by 3 bases and J by 5 bases; unmatched bases: 11.